This entry lists 27 T cell receptor beta chains sequenced from one sample in a study of OX40 agonist ivuxolimab in advanced cancers. The assay was immunoSEQ multiplex PCR, and TCRdb's table has in-frame clones only and misses some. The table shows about 64,000 clones, with around 80% occurring only once. The sequencing here drew on CD4+ or CD8+ T cells sorted from blood, taken in a trial of the OX40 agonist ivuxolimab. Receptors were obtained from an adult with an advanced solid tumor such as melanoma, head and neck, liver or kidney cancer.

The chain recombines TRBV6-5 with TRBJ2-7; no definite D call. CDR1 is MNHEY, CDR2 SVGAGI, per germline. This CDR3 region has 13 residues. The V end was cut by 7 bases, the J end by 1 base, with 11 bases between. The CDR3 sequence is CASMKGRSYEQYF. The CDR3 bases are TGTGCCAGCATGAAGGGTCGATCCTACGAGCAGTACTTC.

V and J are TRBV7-2 and TRBJ1-5; D gene ambiguous. Germline CDR1 is SGHTA and CDR2 is FQGNSA. V was pared by 1 base and J by 5 bases, with 3 bases between. There are 12 residues in the CDR3. The CDR3 loop is CASSLGYQPQHF. The DNA of the CDR3 is TGTGCCAGCAGCTTAGGCTATCAGCCCCAGCATTTT.

The chain links TRBV7-8 to TRBJ1-6; a weak D match, TRBD1 (5 bases). Germline V lookup: CDR1 SGHVS, CDR2 FQNEAQ. This CDR3 is 17 amino acids long. Trimming removed 1 base from V and 14 bases from J, with 24 bases in between. The CDR3: CASSLGGRGEGRGALHF. For the CDR3, the DNA is TGTGCCAGCAGCTTAGGAGGGAGGGGAGAGGGCCGGGGGGCCCTCCACTTT.

This chain links TRBV6-1 with TRBJ1-2; D remains unclear. V lost 2 bases to trimming and J lost 5 bases, with 12 bases between them. This CDR3 has 14 residues. Germline CDR1 is MNHNS and CDR2 is SASEGT. The CDR3 sequence is CASSEQGSWYGYTF. The CDR3 DNA follows: TGTGCCAGCAGTGAACAAGGTTCGTGGTATGGCTACACCTTC.

The chain recombines TRBV11-1 with TRBJ1-6; the D is unclear. The CDR3 is made up of 16 amino acids. Trimming left V 5 bases short and J 0 bases short, with 11 bases between. The germline V gene has CDR1 SGHAT and CDR2 FQDESV (reference sequence). The CDR3 coding sequence is TGTGCCAGCAGCCAAACGGGGAGCTCCTATAATTCACCCCTCCACTTT. Protein product: CASSQTGSSYNSPLHF. The variable domain in full, completed from reference TRBV11-1 and TRBJ1-6, reads EAEVAQSPRYKITEKSQAVAFWCDPISGHATLYWYRQILGQGPELLVQFQDESVVDDSQLPKDRFSAERLKGVDSTLKIQPAELGDSAMYLCASSQTGSSYNSPLHFGNGTRLTVT.

In this sample, this clone turned up once. The chain employs TRBV12-2 and TRBJ2-4; TRBD2 is the table's D call and was not checked against the DNA. TRBV12-2 is marked as a pseudogene. The CDR3 length is 19 residues. The CDR3 coding sequence is TGTGCAAGTCGCTTTTATGTGGGTGGACTAGCCTTGTCCAAAAACATTCAGTACTTC. This codes for CASRFYVGGLALSKNIQYF.

This clone was seen a single time. This chain connects TRBV5-1 to TRBJ1-3; D possibly corresponds to TRBD1 (6 bases). This CDR3 is 13 amino acids long. The V gene's germline CDR1 is SGHRS and CDR2 YFSETQ. The V and J ends lost 4 bases and 2 bases respectively, with 7 bases between them. CDR3 region: CASSGTTGNTIYF. The CDR3 DNA reads as TGCGCCAGCAGCGGGACAACTGGAAACACCATATATTTT. Together with reference TRBV5-1 and TRBJ1-3, the CDR3 gives the full variable domain: KAGVTQTPRYLIKTRGQQVTLSCSPISGHRSVSWYQQTPGQGLQFLFEYFSETQRNKGNFPGRFSGRQFSNSRSEMNVSTLELGDSALYLCASSGTTGNTIYFGEGSWLTVV.

The chain employs TRBV2 and TRBJ2-5; 10 bases align to TRBD1. V was pared by 0 bases and J by 5 bases, with 3 bases of the junction left unmatched. There are 15 residues in the CDR3. CDR1 SNHLY and CDR2 FYNNEI come from the germline V gene. The DNA for the CDR3 is TGTGCCAGCAGTGAAGCGACAGGGGGCTGGGAGACCCAGTACTTC. As protein: CASSEATGGWETQYF. The complete variable domain, with remaining parts taken from reference TRBV2 and TRBJ2-5, reads EPEVTQTPSHQVTQMGQEVILRCVPISNHLYFYWYRQILGQKVEFLVSFYNNEISEKSEIFDDQFSVERPDGSNFTLKIRSTKLEDSAMYFCASSEATGGWETQYFGPGTRLLVL.

The rearrangement links TRBV15 to TRBJ2-5; D not resolved. V lost 0 bases, J lost 5 bases, and 7 bases lay in between. Germline assignment: CDR1 LNHNV and CDR2 YYDKDF (reference sequence). The CDR3 loop spans 13 amino acids. The CDR3, as DNA: TGTGCCACCAGCAGAGATAAGGGTGAGACCCAGTACTTC. Amino acid sequence: CATSRDKGETQYF. The full variable domain, its missing parts supplied by reference TRBV15 and TRBJ2-5, is DAMVIQNPRYQVTQFGKPVTLSCSQTLNHNVMYWYQQKSSQAPKLLFHYYDKDFNNEADTPDNFQSRRPNTSFCFLDIRSPGLGDTAMYLCATSRDKGETQYFGPGTRLLVL.

The chain is built from TRBV28 and TRBJ2-3; TRBD1 aligns across 9 bases. Unmatched junction bases numbered 9, after V lost 6 bases and J lost 2 bases. This CDR3 comprises 16 residues. CDR1 is MDHEN, CDR2 SYDVKM, per germline. The CDR3 bases are TGTGCCAGCAGCTCCGGGACAGGGCCCTTCACAGATACGCAGTATTTT. Translating gives CASSSGTGPFTDTQYF.

This clone was observed once. The chain is built from TRBV4-1 and TRBJ2-7; tentatively, D is TRBD1 or TRBD2 (5 bases each). CDR1 and CDR2 (germline): MGHRA, YSYEKL. Trimming took 3 bases from V and 4 from J, leaving 19 bases between them. CDR3 length equals 16 residues. The CDR3 spells CASSHLLRAGTYEQYF. The CDR3 nucleotides are TGCGCCAGCAGCCACCTTCTCCGAGCAGGGACGTACGAGCAGTACTTC.

The J gene is TRBJ1-1, the V gene TRBV6-1; 9 positions match TRBD1. The V gene end was trimmed by 11 bases and the J gene end by 1 base; junction bases not matched to a gene: 8. Germline-derived CDR1 and CDR2 are MNHNS and SASEGT. The CDR3 has 14 residues. The CDR3 reads CAGTTGGPNTEAFF. The CDR3 DNA is TGTGCCGGTACAACAGGGGGCCCGAACACTGAAGCTTTCTTT.

The V gene is TRBV27, the J gene TRBJ2-6; D gene uncertain. Trimming cost V 1 base and J 0 bases, with 10 bases left between them. Germline-derived CDR1 and CDR2 are MNHEY and SMNVEV (reference sequence). CDR3 length: 17 amino acids. The DNA of the CDR3 is TGTGCCAGCAGTTTATATGGATCCCACTCTGGGGCCAACGTCCTGACTTTC. It translates to CASSLYGSHSGANVLTF. The variable domain in full, completed from reference TRBV27 and TRBJ2-6, reads EAQVTQNPRYLITVTGKKLTVTCSQNMNHEYMSWYRQDPGLGLRQIYYSMNVEVTDKGDVPEGYKVSRKEKRNFPLILESPSPNQTSLYFCASSLYGSHSGANVLTFGAGSRLTVL.

The gene calls are TRBV5-6 and TRBJ2-1; 9 bases line up with TRBD2. The germline CDR1 and CDR2 sequences are SGHDT and YYEEEE. The CDR3 covers 15 residues. V lost 0 bases and J lost 13; bases outside the gene matches: 11. The CDR3: CASSLAAGGVSPQFF. In DNA, the CDR3 is TGTGCCAGCAGCTTGGCAGCGGGAGGCGTCTCCCCCCAGTTCTTC.

V gene TRBV14 combines with J gene TRBJ2-7; D is ambiguous. With 9 bases removed from V and 2 bases from J, the gap between germline ends came to 17 bases. The length of the CDR3 is 14 residues. Germline CDR1 SGHDN, CDR2 FVKESK. CDR3 region: CASSLGQLTYEQYF. CDR3 bases: TGTGCCAGTTCTTTAGGGCAGTTAACCTACGAGCAGTACTTC.

The chain combines TRBV5-6 with TRBJ2-3; TRBD2 aligns across 9 bases. Germline V gene sequence: CDR1 SGHDT, CDR2 YYEEEE. After removal of 6 bases from V and 2 bases from J, the junction contained 4 bases not matched to a gene. The CDR3 consists of 14 residues. CDR3: CASIASGVTDTQYF. The CDR3 bases are TGTGCCAGCATAGCTAGCGGGGTCACAGATACGCAGTATTTT.

The chain recombines TRBV5-1 with TRBJ1-1, with a tentative D call TRBD1 (5 bases). Germline-derived CDR1 and CDR2 are SGHRS and YFSETQ. The ends were cut back, 1 base at V and 5 bases at J, with 12 bases in the middle. CDR3 size: 14 residues. This CDR3 is CASSLSGLGTEAFF. The CDR3 region has the DNA TGCGCCAGCAGCTTGTCAGGGCTGGGGACTGAAGCTTTCTTT.

There are many counts of this clone. The chain employs TRBV30 and TRBJ1-1; 7 bases are a match to TRBD1. CDR1 and CDR2 from the germline V gene are GTSNPN and SVGIG (reference sequence). This CDR3 has 14 residues. CDR3 sequence: CSLTGRGADTEAFF. The CDR3 DNA follows: TGTTCGCTGACAGGGAGAGGTGCGGACACTGAAGCTTTCTTT.

This sequence joins TRBV27 and TRBJ1-1, with D possibly being TRBD1 (5 bases). This CDR3 is 14 amino acids long. The V gene lost 5 bases and the J gene lost 4 bases, with 14 bases spanning the gap. From germline, CDR1 is MNHEY and CDR2 SMNVEV (reference sequence). Here the CDR3 reads CASSRPGGSTEAFF. DNA for the CDR3: TGTGCCAGCAGTCGGCCCGGGGGGAGCACTGAAGCTTTCTTT.

V gene TRBV6-4 combines with J gene TRBJ1-6; D gene uncertain. Germline V lookup: CDR1 MRHNA, CDR2 SNTAGT. Trimming cost V 3 bases and J 4 bases, with 7 bases left between them. This CDR3 has 14 amino acids. In DNA form, the CDR3 reads TGTGCCAGCAGTGAAAGTCCTTATAATTCACCCCTCCACTTT. Protein: CASSESPYNSPLHF.

The rearrangement uses TRBV7-2 and TRBJ1-5, with D uncertain. Trimming took off 1 base at V and 2 bases at J, with 9 bases between the two ends. CDR1 is SGHTA, CDR2 FQGNSA, per germline. This CDR3 has 15 residues. The CDR3 loop reads CASSLERGGNQPQHF. The CDR3 nucleotides read TGTGCCAGCAGCTTAGAACGAGGTGGCAATCAGCCCCAGCATTTT.

The chain has TRBV2 and TRBJ2-3; TRBD2 agrees at 10 bases. The CDR3 contains 16 residues. The germline V gene encodes CDR1 SNHLY and CDR2 FYNNEI. The junction had 5 bases not matched to a gene; V was cut back by 5 bases and J by 0 bases. CDR3 nucleotide sequence: TGTGCCAGCAGTTTTCAGCGGGGGGGGAGCACAGATACGCAGTATTTT. Protein sequence: CASSFQRGGSTDTQYF.

V gene TRBV14 combines with J gene TRBJ2-5; TRBD2 aligns across 10 bases. The J call could be wrong; TRBJ2-7 is a better fit for the DNA end. The germline CDR1 and CDR2 sequences are SGHDN and FVKESK. There are 15 residues in the CDR3. In DNA form, the CDR3 reads TGTGCCAGCAGCCAAGCAGGACTAGCGGCCTACGAGCAGTACTTC. As protein: CASSQAGLAAYEQYF.

The chain uses TRBV27 and TRBJ2-5; D possibly corresponds to TRBD2 (5 bases). The CDR3 is 14 residues long. V gave up 5 bases and J gave up 7 bases, with 17 bases separating them. Germline assignment: CDR1 MNHEY and CDR2 SMNVEV (reference sequence). The CDR3 nucleotides are TGTGCCAGCAGTAAAGGGCCAGGACGGGGGACCCAGTACTTC. Encoded protein: CASSKGPGRGTQYF.

The CDR3 protein is CASRRGRQGAWDTGELFF. Written as DNA, the CDR3 is TGTGCCAGTAGGAGGGGGAGACAGGGGGCTTGGGACACCGGGGAGCTGTTTTTT. J is TRBJ2-2 and V is TRBV19; 10 nucleotides match TRBD1. Per germline, CDR1 LNHDA and CDR2 SQIVND (reference sequence). The CDR3 is 18 amino acids. The trim removed 6 bases at V and 3 bases at J, leaving 13 bases unmatched.

V gene TRBV12-5 combines with J gene TRBJ2-3; 10 nucleotides match TRBD1. The CDR3 contains 15 residues. The V gene end was trimmed by 5 bases and the J gene end by 3 bases; junction bases not matched to a gene: 5. The V gene's germline CDR1 is LGHNT and CDR2 FRNRAP. CDR3 sequence: CASGPPGQGTDTQYF. The CDR3 DNA is TGTGCTAGTGGTCCGCCGGGACAGGGGACAGATACGCAGTATTTT. The whole variable domain, filled in from reference TRBV12-5 and TRBJ2-3, reads DARVTQTPRHKVTEMGQEVTMRCQPILGHNTVFWYRQTMMQGLELLAYFRNRAPLDDSGMPKDRFSAEMPDATLATLKIQPSEPRDSAVYFCASGPPGQGTDTQYFGPGTRLTVL.

CDR3 in amino acids: CASSLAAGGLQPQHF. Here the CDR3 DNA reads TGTGCCAGCAGCTTAGCGGCAGGGGGCCTTCAGCCCCAGCATTTT. The V and J genes are TRBV7-8 and TRBJ1-5, with 8 bases aligning to TRBD1. V shed 0 bases, J shed 6 bases, and the junction held 4 bases outside the gene matches. Germline values: CDR1 SGHVS, CDR2 FQNEAQ. The CDR3 has 15 amino acids.